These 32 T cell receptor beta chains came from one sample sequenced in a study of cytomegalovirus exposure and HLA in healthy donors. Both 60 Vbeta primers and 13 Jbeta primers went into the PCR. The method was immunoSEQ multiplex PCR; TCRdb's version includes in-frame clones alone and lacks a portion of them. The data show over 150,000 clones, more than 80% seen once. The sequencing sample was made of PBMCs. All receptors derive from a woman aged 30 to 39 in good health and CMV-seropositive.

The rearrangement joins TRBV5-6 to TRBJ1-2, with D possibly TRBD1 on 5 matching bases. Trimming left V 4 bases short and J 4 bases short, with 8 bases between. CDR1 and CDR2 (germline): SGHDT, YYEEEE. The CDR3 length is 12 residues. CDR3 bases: TGTGCCAGCAGCCCAGGGATCTATGGCTACACCTTC. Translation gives CASSPGIYGYTF.

The DNA for the CDR3 is TGTGCCAGCAGCGAGCAGGGTTTACTTAGGGACGAGCAGTACTTC. Translated, it gives CASSEQGLLRDEQYF. This chain uses TRBV2 with TRBJ2-7; D may be TRBD1 (5 bases). The V end was cut by 6 bases, the J end by 5 bases, with 20 bases between. Per the germline V gene, CDR1 is SNHLY and CDR2 is FYNNEI. The CDR3 loop spans 15 amino acids.

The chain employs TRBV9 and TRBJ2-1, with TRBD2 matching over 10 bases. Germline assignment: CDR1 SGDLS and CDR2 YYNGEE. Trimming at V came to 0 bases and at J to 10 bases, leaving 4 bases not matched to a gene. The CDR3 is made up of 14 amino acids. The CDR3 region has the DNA TGTGCCAGCAGCGTAGCAGCGGGGGGGACGGAGCAGTTCTTC. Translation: CASSVAAGGTEQFF.

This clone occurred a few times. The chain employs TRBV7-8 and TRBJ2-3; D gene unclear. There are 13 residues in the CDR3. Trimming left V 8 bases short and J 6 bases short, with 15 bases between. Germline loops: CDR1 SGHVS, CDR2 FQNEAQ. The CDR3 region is CASSYAGSDTQYF. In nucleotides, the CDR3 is TGTGCCAGCTCATACGCCGGGTCCGATACGCAGTATTTT. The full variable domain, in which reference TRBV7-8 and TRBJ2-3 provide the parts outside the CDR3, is GAGVSQSPRYKVAKRGQDVALRCDPISGHVSLFWYQQALGQGPEFLTYFQNEAQLDKSGLPSDRFFAERPEGSVSTLKIQRTQQEDSAVYLCASSYAGSDTQYFGPGTRLTVL.

This CDR3 reads CAWSVLEIGELFF. CDR3 in DNA: TGTGCCTGGAGTGTACTAGAGATCGGGGAGCTGTTTTTT. This chain uses TRBV30 with TRBJ2-2; TRBD2 is a possible D gene (5 bases). The germline gives CDR1 GTSNPN, CDR2 SVGIG (reference sequence). V shed 0 bases and J shed 7 bases, with 9 bases lying between them. The CDR3 extends over 13 amino acids.

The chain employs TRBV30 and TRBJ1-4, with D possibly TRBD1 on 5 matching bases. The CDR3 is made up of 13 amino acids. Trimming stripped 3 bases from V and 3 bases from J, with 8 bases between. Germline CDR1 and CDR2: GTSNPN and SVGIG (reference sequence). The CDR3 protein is CAWSNRPNEKLFF. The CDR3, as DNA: TGTGCCTGGAGCAACAGGCCTAATGAAAAACTGTTTTTT.

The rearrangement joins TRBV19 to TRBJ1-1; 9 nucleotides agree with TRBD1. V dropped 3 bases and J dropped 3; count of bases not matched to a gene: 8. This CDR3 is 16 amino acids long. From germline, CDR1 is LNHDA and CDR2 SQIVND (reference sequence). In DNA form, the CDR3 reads TGTGCCAGTAGTATCTATGGGTGGACAGGGGACACTGAAGCTTTCTTT. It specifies CASSIYGWTGDTEAFF.

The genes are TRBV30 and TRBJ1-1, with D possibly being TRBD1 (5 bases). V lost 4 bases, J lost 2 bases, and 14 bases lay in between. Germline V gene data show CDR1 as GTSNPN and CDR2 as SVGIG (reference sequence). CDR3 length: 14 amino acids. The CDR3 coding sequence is TGTGCCTGGAAGAGTCTCAGGGATAACACTGAAGCTTTCTTT. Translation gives CAWKSLRDNTEAFF.

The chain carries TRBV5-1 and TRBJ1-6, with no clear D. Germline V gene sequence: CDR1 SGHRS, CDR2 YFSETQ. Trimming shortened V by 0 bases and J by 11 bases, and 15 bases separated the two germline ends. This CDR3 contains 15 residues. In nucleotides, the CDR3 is TGCGCCAGCAGCTTGGGACACGGTCGTACGCCACCCCTCCACTTT. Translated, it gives CASSLGHGRTPPLHF.

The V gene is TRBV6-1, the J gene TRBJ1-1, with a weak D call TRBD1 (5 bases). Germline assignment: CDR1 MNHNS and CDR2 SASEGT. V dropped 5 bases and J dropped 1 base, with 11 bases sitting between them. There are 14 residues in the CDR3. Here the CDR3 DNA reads TGTGCCAGCAGTTTGACAGCCCCGAACACTGAAGCTTTCTTT. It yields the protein CASSLTAPNTEAFF.

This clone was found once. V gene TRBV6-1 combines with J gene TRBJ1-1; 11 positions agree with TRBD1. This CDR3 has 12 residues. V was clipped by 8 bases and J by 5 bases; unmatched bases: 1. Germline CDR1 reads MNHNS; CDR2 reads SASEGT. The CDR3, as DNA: TGTGCCAGCCGGGACAGGGGGACTGAAGCTTTCTTT. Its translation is CASRDRGTEAFF.

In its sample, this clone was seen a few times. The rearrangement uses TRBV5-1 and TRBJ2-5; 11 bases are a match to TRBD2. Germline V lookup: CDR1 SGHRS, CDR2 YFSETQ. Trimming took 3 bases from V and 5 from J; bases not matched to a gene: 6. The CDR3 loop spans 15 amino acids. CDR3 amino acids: CASSSFTSGGETQYF. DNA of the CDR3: TGCGCCAGCAGCTCATTCACTAGCGGGGGTGAGACCCAGTACTTC. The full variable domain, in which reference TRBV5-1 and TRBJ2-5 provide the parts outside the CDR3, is KAGVTQTPRYLIKTRGQQVTLSCSPISGHRSVSWYQQTPGQGLQFLFEYFSETQRNKGNFPGRFSGRQFSNSRSEMNVSTLELGDSALYLCASSSFTSGGETQYFGPGTRLLVL.

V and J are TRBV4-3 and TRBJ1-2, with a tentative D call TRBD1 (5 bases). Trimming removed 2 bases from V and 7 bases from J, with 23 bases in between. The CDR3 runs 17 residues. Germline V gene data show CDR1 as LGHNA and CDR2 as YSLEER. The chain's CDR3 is CASSQKAGGWGSGGYTF. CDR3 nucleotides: TGCGCCAGCAGCCAAAAAGCCGGGGGTTGGGGGAGTGGTGGCTACACCTTC.

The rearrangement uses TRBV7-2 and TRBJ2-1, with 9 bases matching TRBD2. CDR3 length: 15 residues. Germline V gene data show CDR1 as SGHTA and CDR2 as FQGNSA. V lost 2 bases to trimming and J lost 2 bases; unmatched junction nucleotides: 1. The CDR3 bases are TGTGCCAGCAGCTTAATAGCGGGGGCCTACAATGAGCAGTTCTTC. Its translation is CASSLIAGAYNEQFF. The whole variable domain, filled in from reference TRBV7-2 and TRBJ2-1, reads GAGVSQSPSNKVTEKGKDVELRCDPISGHTALYWYRQSLGQGLEFLIYFQGNSAPDKSGLPSDRFSAERTGGSVSTLTIQRTQQEDSAVYLCASSLIAGAYNEQFFGPGTRLTVL.

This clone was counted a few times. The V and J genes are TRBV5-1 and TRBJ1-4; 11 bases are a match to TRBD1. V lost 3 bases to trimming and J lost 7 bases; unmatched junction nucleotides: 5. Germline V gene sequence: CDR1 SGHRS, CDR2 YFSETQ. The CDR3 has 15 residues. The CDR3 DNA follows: TGCGCCAGCAGCTGGAGGACAGGGGGCTTTGAAAAACTGTTTTTT. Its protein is CASSWRTGGFEKLFF. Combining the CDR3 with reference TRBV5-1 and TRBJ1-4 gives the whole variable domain KAGVTQTPRYLIKTRGQQVTLSCSPISGHRSVSWYQQTPGQGLQFLFEYFSETQRNKGNFPGRFSGRQFSNSRSEMNVSTLELGDSALYLCASSWRTGGFEKLFFGSGTQLSVL.

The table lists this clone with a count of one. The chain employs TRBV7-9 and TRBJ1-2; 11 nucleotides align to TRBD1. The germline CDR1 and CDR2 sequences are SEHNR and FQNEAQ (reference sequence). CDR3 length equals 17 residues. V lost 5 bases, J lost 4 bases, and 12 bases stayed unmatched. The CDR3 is CASSPVGQGAWTYGYTF. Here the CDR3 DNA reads TGTGCCAGCAGCCCCGTCGGACAGGGGGCTTGGACCTATGGCTACACCTTC.

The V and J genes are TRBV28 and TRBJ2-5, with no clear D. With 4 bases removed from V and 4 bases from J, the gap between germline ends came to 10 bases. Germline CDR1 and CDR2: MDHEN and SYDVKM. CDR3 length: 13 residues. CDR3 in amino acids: CASSYVGRETQYF. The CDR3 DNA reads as TGTGCCAGCAGTTACGTTGGGCGAGAGACCCAGTACTTC. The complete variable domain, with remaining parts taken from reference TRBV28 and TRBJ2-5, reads DVKVTQSSRYLVKRTGEKVFLECVQDMDHENMFWYRQDPGLGLRLIYFSYDVKMKEKGDIPEGYSVSREKKERFSLILESASTNQTSMYLCASSYVGRETQYFGPGTRLLVL.

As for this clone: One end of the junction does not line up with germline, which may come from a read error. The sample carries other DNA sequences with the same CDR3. CDR3 residues: CSATDQGKAFF. CDR3 in DNA: TGCAGCGCTACTGACCAGGGTAAAGCTTTCTTT. The chain links TRBV20-1 to TRBJ1-1; possible D gene TRBD1, 5 bases. Germline V lookup: CDR1 DFQATT, CDR2 SNEGSKA (reference sequence). CDR3 length: 11 amino acids.

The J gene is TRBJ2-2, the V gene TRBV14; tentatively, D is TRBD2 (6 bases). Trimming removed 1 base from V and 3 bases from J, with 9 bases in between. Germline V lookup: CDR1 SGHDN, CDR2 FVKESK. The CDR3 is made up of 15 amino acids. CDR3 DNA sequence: TGTGCCAGCAGCCAAGCGGCTAGCGACACCGGGGAGCTGTTTTTT. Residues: CASSQAASDTGELFF.

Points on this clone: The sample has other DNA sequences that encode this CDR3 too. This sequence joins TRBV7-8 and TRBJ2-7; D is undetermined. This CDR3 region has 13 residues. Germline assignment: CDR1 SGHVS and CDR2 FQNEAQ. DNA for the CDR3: TGTTTTAGCAAGCAGAAGCCGGCCTACGAGCAGTACTTC. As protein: CFSKQKPAYEQYF.

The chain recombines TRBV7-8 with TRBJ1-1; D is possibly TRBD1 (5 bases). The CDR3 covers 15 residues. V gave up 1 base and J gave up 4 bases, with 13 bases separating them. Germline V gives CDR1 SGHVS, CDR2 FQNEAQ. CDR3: CASSLGRGMSTEAFF. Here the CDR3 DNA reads TGTGCCAGCAGCTTAGGTAGGGGTATGAGCACTGAAGCTTTCTTT.

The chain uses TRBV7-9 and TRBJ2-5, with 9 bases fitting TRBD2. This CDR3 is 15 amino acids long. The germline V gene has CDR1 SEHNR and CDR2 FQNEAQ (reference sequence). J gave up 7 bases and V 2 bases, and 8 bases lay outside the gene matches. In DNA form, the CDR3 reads TGTGCCAGCAGCTTACTAGCGGGGCCCAGAAGGACCCAGTACTTC. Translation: CASSLLAGPRRTQYF.

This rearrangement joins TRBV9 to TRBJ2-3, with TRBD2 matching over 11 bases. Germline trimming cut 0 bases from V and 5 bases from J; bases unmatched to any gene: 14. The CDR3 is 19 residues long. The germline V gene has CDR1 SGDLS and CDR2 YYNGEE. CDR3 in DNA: TGTGCCAGCAGCGTAGTAGGATTTAAGACTAGCGGGGAAATAGATACGCAGTATTTT. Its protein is CASSVVGFKTSGEIDTQYF.

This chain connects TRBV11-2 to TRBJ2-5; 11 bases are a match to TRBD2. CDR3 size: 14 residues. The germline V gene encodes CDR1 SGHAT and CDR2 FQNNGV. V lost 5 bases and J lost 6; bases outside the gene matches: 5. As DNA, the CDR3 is TGTGCCAGCAGCCCGACTAGCGGGGCACAGACCCAGTACTTC. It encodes CASSPTSGAQTQYF.

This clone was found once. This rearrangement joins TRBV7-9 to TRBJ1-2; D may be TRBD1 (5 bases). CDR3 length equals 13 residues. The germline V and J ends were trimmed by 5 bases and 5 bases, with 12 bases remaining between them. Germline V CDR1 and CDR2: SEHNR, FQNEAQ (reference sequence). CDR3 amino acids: CASSLVGQYGYTF. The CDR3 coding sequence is TGTGCCAGCAGCCTAGTGGGGCAGTATGGCTACACCTTC.

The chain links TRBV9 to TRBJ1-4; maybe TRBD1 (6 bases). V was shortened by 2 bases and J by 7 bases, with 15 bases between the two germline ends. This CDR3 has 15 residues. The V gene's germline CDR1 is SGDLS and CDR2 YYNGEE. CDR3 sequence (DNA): TGTGCCAGCAGCGTTCGGGGGGGGGCGTTTGAAAAACTGTTTTTT. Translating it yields CASSVRGGAFEKLFF.

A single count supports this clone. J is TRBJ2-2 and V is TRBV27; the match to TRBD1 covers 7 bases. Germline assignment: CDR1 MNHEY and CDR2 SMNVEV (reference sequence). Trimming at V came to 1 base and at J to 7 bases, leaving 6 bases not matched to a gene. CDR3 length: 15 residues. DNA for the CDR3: TGTGCCAGCAGTTTATTTCGGACAGGTCGCGGGGAGCTGTTTTTT. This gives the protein CASSLFRTGRGELFF.

For the CDR3, the DNA is TGTGCCAGCAGCTTAGGGGACAGGTTCCGATATGGCTACACCTTC. Encoded protein: CASSLGDRFRYGYTF. The chain has TRBV13 and TRBJ1-2, with TRBD1 matching 7 bases. This CDR3 is built from 15 residues. Germline values: CDR1 PRHDT, CDR2 FYEKMQ (reference sequence). V was clipped by 0 bases and J by 5 bases; unmatched bases: 6.

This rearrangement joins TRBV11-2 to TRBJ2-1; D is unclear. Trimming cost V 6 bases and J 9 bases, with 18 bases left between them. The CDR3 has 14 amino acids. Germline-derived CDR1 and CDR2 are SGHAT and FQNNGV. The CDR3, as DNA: TGTGCCAGCAGAGAACCCATAAGCCACGTTGAGCAGTTCTTC. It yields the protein CASREPISHVEQFF.

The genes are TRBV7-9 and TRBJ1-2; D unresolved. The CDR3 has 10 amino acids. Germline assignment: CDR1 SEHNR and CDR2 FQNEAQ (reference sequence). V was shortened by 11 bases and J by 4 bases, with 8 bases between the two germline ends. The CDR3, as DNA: TGTGCCGGCGGCGTCTATGGCTACACCTTC. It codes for CAGGVYGYTF.

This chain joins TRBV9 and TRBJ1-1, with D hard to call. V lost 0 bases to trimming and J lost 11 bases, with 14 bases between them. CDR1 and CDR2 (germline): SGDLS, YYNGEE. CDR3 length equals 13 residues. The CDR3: CASSVVLDFEAFF. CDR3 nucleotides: TGTGCCAGCAGCGTAGTGCTCGACTTTGAGGCTTTCTTT.

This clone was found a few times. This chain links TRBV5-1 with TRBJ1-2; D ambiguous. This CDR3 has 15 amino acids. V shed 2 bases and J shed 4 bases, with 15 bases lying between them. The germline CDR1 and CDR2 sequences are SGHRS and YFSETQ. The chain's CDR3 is CASSFLGEGAYGYTF. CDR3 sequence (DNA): TGCGCCAGCAGCTTCCTTGGGGAGGGAGCCTATGGCTACACCTTC. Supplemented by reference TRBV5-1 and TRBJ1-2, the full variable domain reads KAGVTQTPRYLIKTRGQQVTLSCSPISGHRSVSWYQQTPGQGLQFLFEYFSETQRNKGNFPGRFSGRQFSNSRSEMNVSTLELGDSALYLCASSFLGEGAYGYTFGSGTRLTVV.